This passage covers 4 T cell receptor beta chains from one sample sequenced in a study of vaccination and CD4 T cells after COVID-19. The treatment denotes: approximately nine-day PBMC culture with coronavirus spike peptide pools or control peptides (ViraFEST assay). The Oncomine TCR Beta short-read assay was applied to DNA of cultured CD4+ T cells. TCRdb ran MiXCR on the PCR reads and lists one entry per CDR3 protein. The sample includes about 14,000 distinct CDR3 sequences, around 47% of them seen just once. Their antigens remain unidentified. Sequenced input: CD4+ T cells from blood, cultured in vitro. These TCRs come from a human donor who had recovered from COVID-19.

This sequence joins TRBV30 and TRBJ2-5; D remains ambiguous. The CDR3 extends over 11 amino acids. Germline V lookup: CDR1 GTSNPN, CDR2 SVGIG (reference sequence). Trimming cost V 0 bases and J 10 bases, with 9 bases left between them. The CDR3 is CAWSVLEDQYF. CDR3 DNA sequence: TGTGCCTGGAGTGTCTTAGAGGACCAGTACTTC.

This chain joins TRBV11-1 and TRBJ2-1, with unresolved D. The germline V gene encodes CDR1 SGHAT and CDR2 FQDESV (reference sequence). The CDR3 contains 14 residues. The V and J ends lost 5 bases and 0 bases respectively, with 8 bases between them. CDR3 loop: CASSPWLSYNEQFF. CDR3 coding DNA: TGTGCCAGCAGCCCGTGGCTCTCCTACAATGAGCAGTTCTTC.

This clonotype was detected only a few times. This chain connects TRBV5-4 to TRBJ2-5, with D perhaps given as TRBD1 or TRBD2 (5 bases each). This CDR3 contains 17 residues. Between the trimmed V and J ends, which lost 4 bases and 2 bases, there was a span of 21 bases. Germline V gene lookup returns CDR1 SGHNT and CDR2 YYREEE (reference sequence). CDR3 sequence: CASSPGPTGTPQETQYF. The CDR3 nucleotides are TGTGCCAGCAGCCCGGGGCCAACGGGGACCCCGCAAGAGACCCAGTACTTC.

The chain couples TRBV10-3 to TRBJ2-3; D is ambiguous. Per germline, CDR1 ENHRY and CDR2 SYGVKD. The ends were cut back, 0 bases at V and 0 bases at J, with 10 bases in the middle. The CDR3 sequence is 16 residues long. The CDR3 sequence: CAISESQDPSTDTQYF. The CDR3 DNA is TGTGCCATCAGTGAGTCTCAGGACCCAAGCACAGATACGCAGTATTTT.